A selection of T cell receptor beta chains follows, all from one sample in a study of identical twins. TCRdb passed the 5' RACE reads through MiXCR, listing each CDR3 protein once. The data hold about 100,000 distinct CDR3 sequences, with 5.9% observed a single time. Sequences were obtained from memory T cells sorted from blood. The receptors shown here come from a woman aged 50 to 65 in good health. The CDR3 runs from the conserved cysteine through the conserved F or W. The order of the fields is J gene, V gene, CDR3 protein.

j_call: TRBJ2-5
v_call: TRBV11-1
cdr3_aa: CASSLGGLAGSQETQYF

j_call: TRBJ2-1
v_call: TRBV6-1
cdr3_aa: CAGQIQGDLAGGPGDEQFF

j_call: TRBJ1-4
v_call: TRBV9
cdr3_aa: CASSAQGKVNEKLFF

j_call: TRBJ1-1
v_call: TRBV7-9
cdr3_aa: CASSLLGNFKSNTEAFF

j_call: TRBJ2-1
v_call: TRBV18
cdr3_aa: CASSRAGNNEQFF

j_call: TRBJ2-2
v_call: TRBV28
cdr3_aa: CASSLSPRRLKGELFF

j_call: TRBJ2-5
v_call: TRBV7-2
cdr3_aa: CASSPFIQETQYF

j_call: TRBJ2-3
v_call: TRBV7-9
cdr3_aa: CASSLRTSGYTDTQYF

j_call: TRBJ2-1
v_call: TRBV15
cdr3_aa: CATSRAGGEQFF

j_call: TRBJ1-5
v_call: TRBV5-5
cdr3_aa: CASSLAGRAGNQPQHF

j_call: TRBJ2-5
v_call: TRBV11-3
cdr3_aa: CASSLVFGSVETQYF

j_call: TRBJ2-2
v_call: TRBV5-4
cdr3_aa: CASSFSPNTGELFF

j_call: TRBJ1-3
v_call: TRBV6-5
cdr3_aa: CASTETLGLGNTIYF

j_call: TRBJ1-1
v_call: TRBV2
cdr3_aa: CASSEATRTDSGTEAFF

j_call: TRBJ2-1
v_call: TRBV24-1
cdr3_aa: CATSDLTAGPYNEQFF

j_call: TRBJ2-3
v_call: TRBV9
cdr3_aa: CASSRSAGGLLDTQYF

j_call: TRBJ1-6
v_call: TRBV12-3/TRBV12-4
cdr3_aa: CASSLSVDSPLHF

j_call: TRBJ1-2
v_call: TRBV29-1
cdr3_aa: CSAAPTGEGGYTF

j_call: TRBJ1-1
v_call: TRBV20-1
cdr3_aa: CSASRHQGTEAFF

j_call: TRBJ2-1
v_call: TRBV30
cdr3_aa: CAWGLAGGEQFF

j_call: TRBJ1-2
v_call: TRBV7-8
cdr3_aa: CASSLDRFLGQANYGYTF

j_call: TRBJ1-3
v_call: TRBV12-3/TRBV12-4
cdr3_aa: CASSPPLSGNTIYF

j_call: TRBJ1-1
v_call: TRBV11-3
cdr3_aa: CASSLASSMGAFF

j_call: TRBJ1-5
v_call: TRBV9
cdr3_aa: CASSSRVGGDQPQHF

j_call: TRBJ2-7
v_call: TRBV5-6
cdr3_aa: CASSPGELRRSSYEQYF

j_call: TRBJ2-1
v_call: TRBV20-1
cdr3_aa: CSARDGGRRGGSNEQFF

j_call: TRBJ2-1
v_call: TRBV5-1
cdr3_aa: CATTEGQGPHLVF

j_call: TRBJ1-2
v_call: TRBV20-1
cdr3_aa: CSARVSLNGYGYTF

j_call: TRBJ2-7
v_call: TRBV3-1
cdr3_aa: CASSRQSGLALEQYF

j_call: TRBJ1-2
v_call: TRBV5-1
cdr3_aa: CASSDEGTGAGYGYTF

j_call: TRBJ2-1
v_call: TRBV5-1
cdr3_aa: CASSLTGGQVDEQFF

j_call: TRBJ1-6
v_call: TRBV11-3
cdr3_aa: CASATGLGGSPLHF

j_call: TRBJ1-2
v_call: TRBV15
cdr3_aa: CATSTGQGVHNGYTF

j_call: TRBJ2-1
v_call: TRBV3-1
cdr3_aa: CASVRGTGQFF

j_call: TRBJ2-2
v_call: TRBV7-6
cdr3_aa: CASSSGTVRGTGELFF

j_call: TRBJ2-3
v_call: TRBV6-1
cdr3_aa: CASSDGTGGGMAQYF

j_call: TRBJ1-1
v_call: TRBV19
cdr3_aa: CASSRTGYTEAFF

j_call: TRBJ2-1
v_call: TRBV6-1
cdr3_aa: CASSEGRDYNEQFF

j_call: TRBJ2-1
v_call: TRBV19
cdr3_aa: CASSAHRDFNNEQFF

j_call: TRBJ2-5
v_call: TRBV11-2
cdr3_aa: CASSSGGRVWEETQYF

j_call: TRBJ1-1
v_call: TRBV12-3/TRBV12-4
cdr3_aa: CASSPPKNTEAFF

j_call: TRBJ2-3
v_call: TRBV30
cdr3_aa: CAWRYGSLTDTQYF

j_call: TRBJ1-6
v_call: TRBV15
cdr3_aa: CATSAGLQGDGSPLHF

j_call: TRBJ2-3
v_call: TRBV3-1
cdr3_aa: CASSSSGVGTDTQYF

j_call: TRBJ1-1
v_call: TRBV29-1
cdr3_aa: CSATRLGGTEAFF

j_call: TRBJ1-5
v_call: TRBV6-1
cdr3_aa: CASDLRVRQPQHF

j_call: TRBJ1-2
v_call: TRBV6-1
cdr3_aa: CASSERGFGYTF

j_call: TRBJ2-5
v_call: TRBV3-1
cdr3_aa: CASSQWGSRETQYF